This T cell receptor (beta chain) was recorded in a study of cytomegalovirus exposure and HLA in healthy donors. The study, taken as a whole, reports: An analysis that was carried out later associated 16,951 TCR beta sequences with HLA alleles at 0.05 false discovery rate. Reports indicate that TCR beta sequences accurately predicted the HLA-A and HLA-B alleles of most subjects.

The PCR used 60 Vbeta and 13 Jbeta primers. Clones were sequenced by immunoSEQ multiplex PCR, and TCRdb holds only the in-frame ones, with some missing. The data contain roughly 150,000 clones, more than 70% of them singletons. Healthy bone marrow donors formed the donor group. Note on this clone: Its antigen is not known.

Germline V gives CDR1 MNHEY, CDR2 SMNVEV (reference sequence). This CDR3 is 14 amino acids long. V was pared by 4 bases and J by 1 base, with 9 bases between. Specimen: PBMCs. The chain joins TRBV27 to TRBJ2-3; D might be TRBD1 (5 bases). The clonotype comes from a man aged 25-45 years in good health and CMV-seronegative. The CDR3 loop reads CASSSDSRTDTQYF. For the CDR3, the DNA is TGTGCCAGCAGTTCTGACAGCCGCACAGATACGCAGTATTTT.